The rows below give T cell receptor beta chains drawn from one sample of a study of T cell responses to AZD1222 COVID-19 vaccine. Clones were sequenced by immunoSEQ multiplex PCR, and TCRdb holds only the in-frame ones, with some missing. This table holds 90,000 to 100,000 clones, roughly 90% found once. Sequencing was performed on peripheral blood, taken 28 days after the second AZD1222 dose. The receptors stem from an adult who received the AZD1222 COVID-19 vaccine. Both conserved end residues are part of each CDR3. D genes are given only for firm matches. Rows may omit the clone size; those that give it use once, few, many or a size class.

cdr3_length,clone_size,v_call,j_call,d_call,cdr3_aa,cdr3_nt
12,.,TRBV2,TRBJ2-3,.,CASSGSTDTQYF,TGTGCCAGCAGTGGGAGCACAGATACGCAGTATTTT
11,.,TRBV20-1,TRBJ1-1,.,CSGYRDTEAFF,TGCAGTGGGTACCGGGACACTGAAGCTTTCTTT
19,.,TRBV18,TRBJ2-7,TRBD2,CASSEIRTSGPGSSYEQYF,TGTGCCAGCTCGGAAATAAGGACTAGCGGACCAGGGAGCTCCTACGAGCAGTACTTC
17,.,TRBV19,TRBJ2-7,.,CASSKFLSGTPTYEQYF,TGTGCCAGTAGTAAATTCCTATCCGGGACTCCTACCTACGAGCAGTACTTC
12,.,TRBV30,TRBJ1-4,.,CAWSEDFRKLFF,TGTGCCTGGAGTGAGGACTTTAGAAAACTGTTTTTT
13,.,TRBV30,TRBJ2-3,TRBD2,CAWTSGLPDTQYF,TGTGCCTGGACTAGCGGCCTTCCAGATACGCAGTATTTT
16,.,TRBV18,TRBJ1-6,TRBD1,CASSPSGDRGPSPLHF,TGTGCCAGCTCACCATCCGGGGACAGGGGGCCATCACCCCTCCACTTT
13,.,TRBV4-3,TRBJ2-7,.,CASSQGRTYEQYF,TGCGCCAGCAGCCAAGGCAGAACCTACGAGCAGTACTTC
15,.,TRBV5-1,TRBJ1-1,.,CASSLVPETNTEAFF,TGCGCCAGCAGCTTGGTTCCAGAGACGAACACTGAAGCTTTCTTT
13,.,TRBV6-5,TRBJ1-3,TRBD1,CATRQGAGNTIYF,TGTGCCACCAGACAGGGGGCTGGAAACACCATATATTTT
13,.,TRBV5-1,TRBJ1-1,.,CASSTRGTTEAFF,TGCGCCAGCAGCACCCGAGGGACCACTGAAGCTTTCTTT
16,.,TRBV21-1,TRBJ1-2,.,CASNSLPQRFDYGYTF,TGTGCCAGCAACAGCCTCCCACAGAGATTCGACTATGGCTACACCTTC
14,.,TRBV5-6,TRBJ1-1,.,CASRERGGGTEAFF,TGTGCCAGCAGGGAGAGGGGTGGAGGGACTGAAGCTTTCTTT
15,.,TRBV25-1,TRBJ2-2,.,CASSAKPGRTGELFF,TGTGCCAGCAGTGCAAAACCGGGACGGACCGGGGAGCTGTTTTTT
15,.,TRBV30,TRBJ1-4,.,CAWSVPRASIEKLFF,TGTGCCTGGAGTGTACCCCGAGCGAGCATTGAAAAACTGTTTTTT
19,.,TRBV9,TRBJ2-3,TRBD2,CASSVYGLGGMEGTDTQYF,TGTGCCAGCAGCGTATACGGATTGGGAGGGATGGAAGGCACAGATACGCAGTATTTT
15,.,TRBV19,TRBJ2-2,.,CASNARAGNTGELFF,TGTGCCAGTAACGCTCGCGCGGGGAACACCGGGGAGCTGTTTTTT
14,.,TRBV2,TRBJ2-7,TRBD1,CASTMDREFGEQYF,TGTGCCAGCACTATGGACAGGGAGTTCGGCGAGCAGTACTTC
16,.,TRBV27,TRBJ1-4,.,CASRIDSTAPNEKLFF,TGTGCCAGCAGGATTGACTCAACCGCCCCTAATGAAAAACTGTTTTTT
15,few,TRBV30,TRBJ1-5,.,CAWSVAGGGSQPQHF,TGTGCCTGGAGTGTAGCGGGGGGAGGTAGTCAGCCCCAGCATTTT
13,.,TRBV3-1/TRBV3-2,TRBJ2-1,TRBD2,CASSQVAGDEQFF,TGTGCCAGCAGCCAAGTAGCGGGGGATGAGCAGTTCTTC
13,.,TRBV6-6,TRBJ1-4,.,CASSYRGEEKLFF,TGTGCCAGCAGTTACAGGGGTGAGGAAAAACTGTTTTTT
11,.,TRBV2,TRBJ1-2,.,CASSDGYGYTF,TGTGCCAGCAGTGACGGCTATGGCTACACCTTC
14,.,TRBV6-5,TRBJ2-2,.,CASIPVPNTGELFF,TGTGCCAGTATTCCAGTTCCGAACACCGGGGAGCTGTTTTTT
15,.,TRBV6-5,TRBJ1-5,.,CASSVRGNSNQPQHF,TGTGCCAGCAGCGTCAGGGGAAATAGCAATCAGCCCCAGCATTTT
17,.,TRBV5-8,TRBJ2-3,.,CASSLAASEDSTDTQYF,TGTGCCAGCAGCTTGGCGGCTAGCGAGGATAGCACAGATACGCAGTATTTT
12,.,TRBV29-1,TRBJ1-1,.,CSIGGRNTEAFF,TGCAGCATCGGGGGGAGGAACACTGAAGCTTTCTTT
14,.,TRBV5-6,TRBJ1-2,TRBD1,CASSLIDRAYGYTF,TGTGCCAGCAGCTTGATCGACAGGGCTTATGGCTACACCTTC
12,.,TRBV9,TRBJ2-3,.,CASSGFTDTQYF,TGTGCCAGCAGCGGCTTCACAGATACGCAGTATTTT
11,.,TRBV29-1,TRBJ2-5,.,CSVDPQETQYF,TGCAGCGTTGACCCTCAAGAGACCCAGTACTTC
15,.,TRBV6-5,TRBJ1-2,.,CASSYGGQSIYGYTF,TGTGCCAGCAGTTACGGAGGGCAGTCTATCTATGGCTACACCTTC
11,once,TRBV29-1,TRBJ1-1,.,CSGNRDTEAFF,TGCAGCGGGAACCGGGACACTGAAGCTTTCTTT
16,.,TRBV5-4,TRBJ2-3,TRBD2,CASTPGLAGPTDTQYF,TGTGCCAGCACACCGGGACTAGCGGGCCCCACAGATACGCAGTATTTT
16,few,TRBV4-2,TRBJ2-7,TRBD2,CASSQEAGGPADEQYF,TGTGCCAGCAGCCAAGAAGCGGGAGGGCCCGCGGACGAGCAGTACTTC
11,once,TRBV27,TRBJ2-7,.,CASSSRVEQYF,TGTGCCAGCAGTTCCAGGGTCGAGCAGTACTTC
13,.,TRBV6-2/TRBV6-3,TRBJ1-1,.,CASSYSRDVEAFF,TGTGCCAGCAGTTATAGCAGGGACGTGGAAGCTTTCTTT
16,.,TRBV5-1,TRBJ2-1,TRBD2,CASSLAGGISYNEQFF,TGCGCCAGCAGCTTGGCCGGGGGGATCTCCTACAATGAGCAGTTCTTC
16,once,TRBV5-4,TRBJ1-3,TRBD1,CASSLRQGAGGNTIYF,TGTGCCAGCAGCTTGCGTCAGGGGGCTGGAGGAAACACCATATATTTT
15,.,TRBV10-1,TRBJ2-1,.,CASSVAGTRYNEQFF,TGCGCCAGCAGTGTGGCCGGGACAAGATACAATGAGCAGTTCTTC
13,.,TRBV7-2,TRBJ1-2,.,CASSLEVLYGYTF,TGTGCCAGCAGCTTAGAGGTGCTCTATGGCTACACCTTC
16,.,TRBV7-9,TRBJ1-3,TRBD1,CASSLAQGATGNTIYF,TGTGCCAGCAGCTTAGCCCAGGGGGCCACTGGAAACACCATATATTTT
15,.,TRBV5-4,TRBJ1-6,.,CASSSPSFTDSPLHF,TGTGCCAGCAGCTCTCCCTCGTTTACGGATTCACCCCTCCACTTT
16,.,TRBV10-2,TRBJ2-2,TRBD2,CASSDIAGANTGELFF,TGCGCCAGCAGTGATATAGCGGGGGCGAACACCGGGGAGCTGTTTTTT
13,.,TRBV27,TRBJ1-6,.,CASSLGKGFSLHF,TGTGCCAGCAGTTTGGGGAAGGGATTTTCCCTCCACTTT
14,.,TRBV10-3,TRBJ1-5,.,CAIKGERVNQPQHF,TGTGCCATCAAAGGGGAACGGGTTAATCAGCCCCAGCATTTT
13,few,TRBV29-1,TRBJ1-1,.,CSVQAGGNTEAFF,TGCAGCGTCCAAGCAGGCGGAAACACTGAAGCTTTCTTT
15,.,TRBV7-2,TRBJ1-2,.,CASSLEWGLQNGYTF,TGTGCCAGCAGCTTAGAATGGGGGTTACAAAATGGCTACACCTTC
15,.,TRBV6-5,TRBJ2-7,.,CASSYSTAYSYEQYF,TGTGCCAGCAGTTACTCGACCGCATACTCCTACGAGCAGTACTTC
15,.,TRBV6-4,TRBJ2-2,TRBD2,CASSASGANTGELFF,TGTGCCAGCAGTGCTAGCGGCGCGAACACCGGGGAGCTGTTTTTT
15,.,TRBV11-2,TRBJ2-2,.,CASSLALSGTGELFF,TGTGCCAGCAGCTTAGCTCTCTCTGGGACCGGGGAGCTGTTTTTT